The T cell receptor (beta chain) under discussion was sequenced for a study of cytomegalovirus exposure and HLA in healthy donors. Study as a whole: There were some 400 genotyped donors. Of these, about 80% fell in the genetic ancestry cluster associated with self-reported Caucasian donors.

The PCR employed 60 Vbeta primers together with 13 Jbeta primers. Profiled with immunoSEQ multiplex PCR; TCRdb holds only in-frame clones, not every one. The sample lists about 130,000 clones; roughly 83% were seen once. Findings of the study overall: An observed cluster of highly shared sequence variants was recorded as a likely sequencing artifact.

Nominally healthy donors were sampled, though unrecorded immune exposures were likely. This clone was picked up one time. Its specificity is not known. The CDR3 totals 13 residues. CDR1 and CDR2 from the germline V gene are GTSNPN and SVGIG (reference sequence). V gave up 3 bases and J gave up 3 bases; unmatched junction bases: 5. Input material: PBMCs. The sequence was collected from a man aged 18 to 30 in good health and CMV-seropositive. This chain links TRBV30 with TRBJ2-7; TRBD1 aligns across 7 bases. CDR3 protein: CAWSGTAYYEQYF. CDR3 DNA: TGTGCCTGGAGCGGGACAGCTTACTACGAGCAGTACTTC. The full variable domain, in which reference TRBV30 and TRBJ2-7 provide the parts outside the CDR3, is SQTIHQWPATLVQPVGSPLSLECTVEGTSNPNLYWYRQAAGRGLQLLFYSVGIGQISSEVPQNLSASRPQDRQFILSSKKLLLSDSGFYLCAWSGTAYYEQYFGPGTRLTVT.